This TCR beta chain was retrieved from a study of control samples from healthy donors and cancer patients. Profiling relied on immunoSEQ multiplex PCR, and the TCRdb table lists in-frame clones only, not all of them. The sample shows about 150,000 clones, approximately 94% of them seen only once. The CDR3 spans 14 residues. V was trimmed by 1 base and J by 2 bases, leaving 6 bases between them. Germline V lookup: CDR1 SGHTA, CDR2 FQGNSA. The receptor was derived from a man in his forties in good health. The sample comprised blood. The gene calls are TRBV7-2 and TRBJ1-3; no clear D gene. CDR3 sequence (DNA): TGTGCCAGCAGCTTAGGAGGGACTGGAAACACCATATATTTT. Translation gives CASSLGGTGNTIYF.